The rows below give T cell receptor beta chains drawn from one sample of a study of blood T cell repertoires in COVID-19. Generated by immunoSEQ multiplex PCR, the TCRdb table keeps only in-frame clones and is missing some. The sample has 200,000 to 300,000 clones; around 86% are singletons. Sequencing used peripheral blood. The receptors were sampled from an elderly man with acute or convalescent COVID-19. CDR3s include the opening cysteine and the closing phenylalanine or tryptophan. The D gene is left open where the match is weak. Clone size is stated in some rows and not others, as once, few, many or a class when expanded.

TRBJ2-3 | 13 | TRBV5-1 | - | - | CASSLELTDTQYF | TGCGCCAGCAGCTTGGAACTCACAGATACGCAGTATTTT
TRBJ2-5 | 14 | TRBV6-4 | TRBD2 | - | CASSAGGGEETQYF | TGTGCCAGCAGTGCTGGGGGAGGGGAAGAGACCCAGTACTTC
TRBJ1-1 | 15 | TRBV21-1 | - | - | CASTLMRGNGTEAFF | TGTGCCAGCACCTTGATGCGGGGGAATGGGACTGAAGCTTTCTTT
TRBJ1-1 | 15 | TRBV9 | - | - | CASSPGLGGRTEAFF | TGTGCCAGCAGCCCGGGGTTGGGGGGGAGGACTGAAGCTTTCTTT
TRBJ2-1 | 13 | TRBV7-9 | - | once | CASSLAGANEQFF | TGTGCCAGCAGCTTAGCGGGGGCCAATGAGCAGTTCTTC
TRBJ2-5 | 12 | TRBV20-1 | - | - | CSASFPSRAQYF | TGCAGTGCTAGTTTCCCCTCGAGGGCCCAGTACTTC
TRBJ1-2 | 15 | TRBV28 | - | - | CASSLHGLPSQGYTF | TGTGCCAGCAGTTTACATGGGCTTCCCTCTCAAGGCTACACCTTC
TRBJ1-6 | 14 | TRBV7-2 | - | - | CASSLQGGDSPLHF | TGTGCCAGCAGCTTACAGGGAGGAGATTCACCCCTCCACTTT
TRBJ1-2 | 13 | TRBV15 | TRBD1 | - | CATSPGGWYGYTF | TGTGCCACCAGCCCAGGGGGCTGGTATGGCTACACCTTC
TRBJ2-3 | 17 | TRBV27 | TRBD1 | - | CASSLSFVQGAPDTQYF | TGTGCCAGCAGTTTAAGTTTTGTGCAGGGGGCACCAGATACGCAGTATTTT
TRBJ1-1 | 13 | TRBV12-3/TRBV12-4 | - | - | CASSPLANTEAFF | TGTGCCAGCAGTCCCCTAGCGAACACTGAAGCTTTCTTT
TRBJ2-7 | 18 | TRBV19 | TRBD2 | once | CASSISPGLAGSSYEQYF | TGTGCCAGTAGTATATCACCGGGACTAGCGGGAAGCTCCTACGAGCAGTACTTC
TRBJ2-5 | 18 | TRBV24-1 | TRBD2 | - | CATSDPLAGGTGRETQYF | TGTGCCACCAGTGATCCTCTAGCGGGGGGCACGGGAAGAGAGACCCAGTACTTC
TRBJ2-5 | 15 | TRBV13 | TRBD2 | - | CASSFRTSGVETQYF | TGTGCCAGCAGCTTCAGGACTAGCGGGGTGGAGACCCAGTACTTC
TRBJ2-5 | 14 | TRBV2 | - | - | CATHGQISQETQYF | TGTGCCACACATGGACAAATTTCCCAAGAGACCCAGTACTTC
TRBJ1-1 | 14 | TRBV28 | - | - | CASILGWSGTEAFF | TGTGCCAGCATTCTAGGGTGGTCGGGGACTGAAGCTTTCTTT
TRBJ2-5 | 16 | TRBV19 | TRBD2 | - | CASSSGTSGGQETQYF | TGTGCCAGTAGTAGCGGGACTAGCGGGGGCCAAGAGACCCAGTACTTC
TRBJ1-1 | 12 | TRBV2 | - | - | CASSPRENEAFF | TGTGCCAGCAGCCCCAGGGAAAATGAAGCTTTCTTT
TRBJ2-7 | 15 | TRBV14 | TRBD1 | - | CASSQEDRGSYEQYF | TGTGCCAGCAGCCAAGAGGACAGGGGCTCCTACGAGCAGTACTTC
TRBJ2-4 | 18 | TRBV5-4 | TRBD2 | once | CASSSRGAGGEAKNIQYF | TGTGCCAGCAGCTCCCGAGGGGCGGGGGGGGAGGCCAAAAACATTCAGTACTTC
TRBJ1-2 | 13 | TRBV19 | TRBD1 | - | CASSIGQGFGYTF | TGTGCCAGTAGTATAGGACAGGGGTTCGGCTACACCTTC
TRBJ2-7 | 12 | TRBV2 | TRBD2 | - | CASSERGDEQYF | TGTGCCAGCAGTGAACGGGGGGACGAGCAGTACTTC
TRBJ1-5 | 15 | TRBV19 | TRBD1 | - | CASSISWTGYQPQHF | TGTGCCAGTAGTATTTCATGGACAGGGTATCAGCCCCAGCATTTT
TRBJ2-2 | 15 | TRBV5-5 | TRBD1 | - | CASRGRTGPAGELFF | TGTGCCAGCAGGGGGAGGACAGGGCCCGCCGGGGAGCTGTTTTTT
TRBJ2-2 | 15 | TRBV5-1 | TRBD1 | - | CASSIGQGNTGELFF | TGCGCCAGCAGCATAGGACAGGGGAACACCGGGGAGCTGTTTTTT
TRBJ2-1 | 18 | TRBV6-1 | - | - | CASSEVVMGLFSYNEQFF | TGTGCCAGCAGTGAAGTGGTTATGGGACTCTTCTCCTACAATGAGCAGTTCTTC
TRBJ2-7 | 15 | TRBV23-1 | TRBD1 | - | CASSRGTELSYEQYF | TGCGCCAGCAGTAGAGGGACAGAGCTCTCCTACGAGCAGTACTTC
TRBJ2-3 | 15 | TRBV28 | TRBD1 | - | CASSSAGQGTDTQYF | TGTGCCAGCAGTTCCGCCGGACAGGGGACAGATACGCAGTATTTT
TRBJ1-2 | 14 | TRBV6-2/TRBV6-3 | - | - | CASSPDRGLYGYTF | TGTGCCAGCAGCCCGGACCGGGGTCTATATGGCTACACCTTC
TRBJ1-3 | 13 | TRBV28 | - | once | CASSLGFGNTIYF | TGTGCCAGCAGTTTGGGCTTTGGAAACACCATATATTTT
TRBJ2-2 | 13 | TRBV5-1 | - | - | CASRGLLTGELFF | TGCGCCAGCAGGGGGCTACTCACCGGGGAGCTGTTTTTT
TRBJ2-1 | 15 | TRBV5-5 | TRBD2 | - | CASSPSGSSYNEQFF | TGTGCCAGCAGCCCTAGCGGGTCCTCCTACAATGAGCAGTTCTTC
TRBJ1-1 | 13 | TRBV29-1 | - | - | CSSRSTLNTEAFF | TGCAGCTCTAGGTCAACTCTGAACACTGAAGCTTTCTTT
TRBJ1-6 | 14 | TRBV3-1/TRBV3-2 | - | - | CASSQATANSPLHF | TGTGCCAGCAGCCAAGCAACAGCAAATTCACCCCTCCACTTT
TRBJ1-5 | 14 | TRBV27 | TRBD1 | - | CASSFGQGNQPQHF | TGTGCCAGCAGTTTTGGACAGGGCAATCAGCCCCAGCATTTT
TRBJ2-2 | 14 | TRBV28 | - | - | CASSSSGNTGELFF | TGTGCCAGCAGTTCCTCAGGGAACACCGGGGAGCTGTTTTTT
TRBJ2-5 | 15 | TRBV7-3 | TRBD1 | - | CASSLMGTGQETQYF | TGTGCCAGCAGCTTAATGGGGACAGGCCAAGAGACCCAGTACTTC
TRBJ1-5 | 14 | TRBV6-5 | TRBD1 | - | CASRVRGGLQPQHF | TGTGCCAGCAGGGTGAGAGGGGGCCTTCAGCCCCAGCATTTT
TRBJ2-7 | 10 | TRBV20-1 | - | - | CSARDTEQYF | TGCAGTGCTAGAGACACTGAGCAGTACTTC
TRBJ2-1 | 16 | TRBV7-6 | TRBD2 | - | CASSQIAGGTYNEQFF | TGTGCCAGCAGCCAGATAGCGGGGGGGACATACAATGAGCAGTTCTTC
TRBJ1-1 | 18 | TRBV19 | - | - | CASSLFGLTRLANTEAFF | TGTGCCAGTAGTCTTTTTGGACTTACCCGCTTAGCGAACACTGAAGCTTTCTTT